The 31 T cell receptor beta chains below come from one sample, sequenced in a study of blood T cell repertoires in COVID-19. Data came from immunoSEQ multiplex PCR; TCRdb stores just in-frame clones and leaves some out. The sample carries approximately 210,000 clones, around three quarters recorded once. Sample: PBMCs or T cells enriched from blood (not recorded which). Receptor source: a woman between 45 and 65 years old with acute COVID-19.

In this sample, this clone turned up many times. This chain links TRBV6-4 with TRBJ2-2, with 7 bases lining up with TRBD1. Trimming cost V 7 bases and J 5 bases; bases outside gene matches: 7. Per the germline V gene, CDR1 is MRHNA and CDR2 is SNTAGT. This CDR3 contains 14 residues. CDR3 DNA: TGTGCCAGCAACAGGGGCGCAGAGACCGGGGAGCTGTTTTTT. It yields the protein CASNRGAETGELFF.

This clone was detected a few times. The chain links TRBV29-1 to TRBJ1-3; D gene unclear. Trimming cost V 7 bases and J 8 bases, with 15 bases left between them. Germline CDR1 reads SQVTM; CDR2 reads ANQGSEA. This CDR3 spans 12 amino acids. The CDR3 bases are TGCAGCGGTTGGGCCTCTTCGGACACCATATATTTT. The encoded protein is CSGWASSDTIYF.

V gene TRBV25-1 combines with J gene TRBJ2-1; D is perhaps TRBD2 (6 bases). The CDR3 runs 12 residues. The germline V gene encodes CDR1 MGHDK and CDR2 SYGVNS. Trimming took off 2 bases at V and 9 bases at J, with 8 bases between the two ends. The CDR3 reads CASSEGRGEQFF. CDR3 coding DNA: TGTGCCAGCAGTGAAGGGCGGGGTGAGCAGTTCTTC.

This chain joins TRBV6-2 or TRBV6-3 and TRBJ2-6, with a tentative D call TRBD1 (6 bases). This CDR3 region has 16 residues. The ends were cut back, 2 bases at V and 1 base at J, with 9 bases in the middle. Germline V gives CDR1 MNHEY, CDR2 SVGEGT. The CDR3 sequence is CASSYLRGSGANVLTF. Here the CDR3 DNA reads TGTGCCAGCAGTTACCTCAGGGGATCTGGGGCCAACGTCCTGACTTTC.

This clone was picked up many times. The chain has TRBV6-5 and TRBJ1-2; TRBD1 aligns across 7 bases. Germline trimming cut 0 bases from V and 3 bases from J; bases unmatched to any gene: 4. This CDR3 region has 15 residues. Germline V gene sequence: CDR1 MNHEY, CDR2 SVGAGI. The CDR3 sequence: CASSYSATGYYGYTF. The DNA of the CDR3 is TGTGCCAGCAGTTACTCGGCGACAGGGTACTATGGCTACACCTTC.

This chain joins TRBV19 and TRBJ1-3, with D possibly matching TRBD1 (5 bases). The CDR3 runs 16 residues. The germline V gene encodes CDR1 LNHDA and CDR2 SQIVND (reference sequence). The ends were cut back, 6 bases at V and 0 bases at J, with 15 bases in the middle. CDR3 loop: CASSPLWGGSGNTIYF. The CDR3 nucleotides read TGTGCCAGTAGCCCTCTCTGGGGGGGCTCTGGAAACACCATATATTTT.

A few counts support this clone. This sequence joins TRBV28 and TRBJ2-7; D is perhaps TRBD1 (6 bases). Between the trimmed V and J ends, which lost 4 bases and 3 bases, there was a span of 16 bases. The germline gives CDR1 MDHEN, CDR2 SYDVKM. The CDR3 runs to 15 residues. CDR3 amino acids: CASSSEGTGIYEQYV. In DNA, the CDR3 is TGTGCCAGCAGTTCCGAGGGTACAGGGATCTACGAGCAGTACGTC.

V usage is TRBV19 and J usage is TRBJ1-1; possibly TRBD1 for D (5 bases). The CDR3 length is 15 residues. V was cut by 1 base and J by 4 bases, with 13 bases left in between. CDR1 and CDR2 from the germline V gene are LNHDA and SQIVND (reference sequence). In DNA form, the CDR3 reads TGTGCCAGTAGTATAGTAGGCAGGGTAGTCACTGAAGCTTTCTTT. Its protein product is CASSIVGRVVTEAFF.

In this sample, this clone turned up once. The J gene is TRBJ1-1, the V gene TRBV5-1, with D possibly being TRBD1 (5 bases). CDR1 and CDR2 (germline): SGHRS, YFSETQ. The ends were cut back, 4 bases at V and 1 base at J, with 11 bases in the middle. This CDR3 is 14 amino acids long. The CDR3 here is CASSGEDRNTEAFF. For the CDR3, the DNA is TGCGCCAGCAGCGGGGAAGACAGGAACACTGAAGCTTTCTTT.

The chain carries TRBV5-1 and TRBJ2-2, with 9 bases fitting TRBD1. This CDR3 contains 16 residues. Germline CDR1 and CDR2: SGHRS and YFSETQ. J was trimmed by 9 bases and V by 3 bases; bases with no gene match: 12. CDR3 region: CASSSSGTGPRRELFF. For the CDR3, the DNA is TGCGCCAGCAGCTCCTCGGGGACAGGGCCAAGAAGGGAGCTGTTTTTT.

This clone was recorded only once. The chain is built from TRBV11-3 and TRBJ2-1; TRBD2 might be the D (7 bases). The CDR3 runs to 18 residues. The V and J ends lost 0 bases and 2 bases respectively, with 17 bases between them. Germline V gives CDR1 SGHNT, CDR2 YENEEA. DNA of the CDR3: TGTGCCAGCAGCTTAGATTCCCAAGGGAGGGGGGCCTACAATGAGCAGTTCTTC. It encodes CASSLDSQGRGAYNEQFF.

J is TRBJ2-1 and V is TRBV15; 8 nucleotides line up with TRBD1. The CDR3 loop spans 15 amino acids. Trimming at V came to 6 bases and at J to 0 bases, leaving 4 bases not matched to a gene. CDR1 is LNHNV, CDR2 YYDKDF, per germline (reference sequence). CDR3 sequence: CATRLDRGSYNEQFF. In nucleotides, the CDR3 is TGTGCCACCAGACTCGACAGGGGCTCCTACAATGAGCAGTTCTTC.

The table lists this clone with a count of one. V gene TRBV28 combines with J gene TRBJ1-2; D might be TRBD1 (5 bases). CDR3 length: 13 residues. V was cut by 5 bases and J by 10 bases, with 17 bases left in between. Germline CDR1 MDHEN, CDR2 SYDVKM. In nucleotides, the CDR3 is TGTGCCAGCAGTCAGCCGGGGGAGGTTAACTACACCTTC. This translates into CASSQPGEVNYTF.

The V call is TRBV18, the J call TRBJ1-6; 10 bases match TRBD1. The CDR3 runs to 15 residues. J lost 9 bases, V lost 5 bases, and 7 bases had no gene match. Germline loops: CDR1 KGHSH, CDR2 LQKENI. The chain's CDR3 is CASSGSGTGVSPLHF. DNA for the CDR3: TGTGCCAGCTCAGGATCCGGGACAGGGGTTTCACCCCTCCACTTT.

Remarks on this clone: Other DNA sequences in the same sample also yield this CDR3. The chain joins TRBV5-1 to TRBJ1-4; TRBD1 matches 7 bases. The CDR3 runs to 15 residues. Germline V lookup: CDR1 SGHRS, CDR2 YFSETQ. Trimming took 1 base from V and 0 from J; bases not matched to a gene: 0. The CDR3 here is CASSLQGATNEKLFF. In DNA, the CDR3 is TGCGCCAGCAGCTTGCAGGGGGCAACTAATGAAAAACTGTTTTTT.

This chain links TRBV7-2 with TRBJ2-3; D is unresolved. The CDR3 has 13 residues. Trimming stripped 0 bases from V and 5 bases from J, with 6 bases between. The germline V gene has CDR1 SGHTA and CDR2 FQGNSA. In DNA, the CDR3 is TGTGCCAGCAGCTTAGCTACGGGAGATACGCAGTATTTT. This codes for CASSLATGDTQYF.

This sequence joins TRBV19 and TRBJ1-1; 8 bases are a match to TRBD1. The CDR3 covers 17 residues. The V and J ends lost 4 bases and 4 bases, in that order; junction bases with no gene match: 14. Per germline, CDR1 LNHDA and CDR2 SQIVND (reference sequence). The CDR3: CASSRRGQASVGTEAFF. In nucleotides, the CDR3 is TGTGCCAGTAGTAGGAGGGGACAGGCCTCCGTGGGCACTGAAGCTTTCTTT.

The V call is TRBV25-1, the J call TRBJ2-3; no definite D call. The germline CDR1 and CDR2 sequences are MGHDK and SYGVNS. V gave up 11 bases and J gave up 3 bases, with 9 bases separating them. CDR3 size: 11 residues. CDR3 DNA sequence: TGTGCCCCACACAAGACAGATACGCAGTATTTT. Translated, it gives CAPHKTDTQYF.

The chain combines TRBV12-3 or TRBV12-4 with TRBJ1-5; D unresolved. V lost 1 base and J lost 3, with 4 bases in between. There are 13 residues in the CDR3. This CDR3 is CASSLGLNQPQHF. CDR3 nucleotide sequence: TGTGCCAGCAGTTTAGGGCTCAATCAGCCCCAGCATTTT.

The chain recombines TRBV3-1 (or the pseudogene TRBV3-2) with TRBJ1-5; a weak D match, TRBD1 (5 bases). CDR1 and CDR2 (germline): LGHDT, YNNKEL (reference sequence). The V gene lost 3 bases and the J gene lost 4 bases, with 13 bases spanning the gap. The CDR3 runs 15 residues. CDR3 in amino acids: CASSQGLGENQPQHF. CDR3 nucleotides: TGTGCCAGCAGCCAGGGGCTGGGCGAGAATCAGCCCCAGCATTTT.

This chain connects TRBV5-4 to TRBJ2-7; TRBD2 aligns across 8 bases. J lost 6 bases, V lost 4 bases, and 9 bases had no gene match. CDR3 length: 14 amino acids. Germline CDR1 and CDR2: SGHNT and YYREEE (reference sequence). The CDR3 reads CASSRDGAGGEQYV. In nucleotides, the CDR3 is TGTGCCAGCAGCCGAGACGGTGCGGGGGGCGAGCAGTACGTC.

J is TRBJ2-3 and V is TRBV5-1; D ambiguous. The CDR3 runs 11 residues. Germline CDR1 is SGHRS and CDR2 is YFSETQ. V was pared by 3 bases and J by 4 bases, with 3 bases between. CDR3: CASSSADTQYF. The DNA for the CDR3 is TGCGCCAGCAGCTCAGCAGATACGCAGTATTTT.

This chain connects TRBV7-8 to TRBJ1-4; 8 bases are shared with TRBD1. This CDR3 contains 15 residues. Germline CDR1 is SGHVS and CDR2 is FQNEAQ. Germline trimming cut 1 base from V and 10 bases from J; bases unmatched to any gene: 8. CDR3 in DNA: TGTGCCAGCAGCTTAGTAACAGGGGGTGTGGGAAAACTGTTTTTT. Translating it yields CASSLVTGGVGKLFF.

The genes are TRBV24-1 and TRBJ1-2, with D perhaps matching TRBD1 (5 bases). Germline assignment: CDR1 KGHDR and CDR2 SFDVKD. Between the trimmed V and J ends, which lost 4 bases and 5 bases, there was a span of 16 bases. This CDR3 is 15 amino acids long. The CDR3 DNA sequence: TGTGCCACCAGTGACCGGGGGGGGGAAATTTATGGCTACACCTTC. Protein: CATSDRGGEIYGYTF.

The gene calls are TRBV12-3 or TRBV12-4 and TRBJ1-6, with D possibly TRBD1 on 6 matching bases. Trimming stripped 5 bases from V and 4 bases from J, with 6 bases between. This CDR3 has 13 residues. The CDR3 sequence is CASSGQYNSPLHF. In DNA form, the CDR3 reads TGTGCCAGCAGTGGACAGTATAATTCACCCCTCCACTTT.

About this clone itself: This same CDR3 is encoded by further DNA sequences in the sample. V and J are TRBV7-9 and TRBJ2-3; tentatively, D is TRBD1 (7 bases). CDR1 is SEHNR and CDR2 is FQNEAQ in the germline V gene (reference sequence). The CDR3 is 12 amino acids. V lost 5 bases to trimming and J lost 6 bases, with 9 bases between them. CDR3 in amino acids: CASSPGGDTQYF. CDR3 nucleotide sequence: TGTGCCAGCAGCCCAGGGGGGGATACGCAGTATTTT.

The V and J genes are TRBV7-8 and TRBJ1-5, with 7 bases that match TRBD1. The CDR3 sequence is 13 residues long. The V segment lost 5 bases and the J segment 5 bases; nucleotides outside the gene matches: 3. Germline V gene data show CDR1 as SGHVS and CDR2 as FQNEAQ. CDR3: CASSPDRDQPQHF. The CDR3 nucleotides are TGTGCCAGCAGCCCCGACAGGGATCAGCCCCAGCATTTT.

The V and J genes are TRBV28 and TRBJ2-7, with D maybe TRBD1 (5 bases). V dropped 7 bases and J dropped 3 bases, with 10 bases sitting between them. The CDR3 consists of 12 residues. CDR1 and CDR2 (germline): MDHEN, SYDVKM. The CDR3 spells CASTTGDYEQYV. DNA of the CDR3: TGTGCCAGCACTACAGGAGACTACGAGCAGTACGTC.

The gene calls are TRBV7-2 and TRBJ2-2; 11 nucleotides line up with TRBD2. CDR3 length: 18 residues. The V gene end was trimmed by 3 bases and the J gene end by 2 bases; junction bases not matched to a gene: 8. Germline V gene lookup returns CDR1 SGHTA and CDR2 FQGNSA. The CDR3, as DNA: TGTGCCAGCAGCTTCATGAGTCTAGCGGGGGGAAACACCGGGGAGCTGTTTTTT. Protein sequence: CASSFMSLAGGNTGELFF.

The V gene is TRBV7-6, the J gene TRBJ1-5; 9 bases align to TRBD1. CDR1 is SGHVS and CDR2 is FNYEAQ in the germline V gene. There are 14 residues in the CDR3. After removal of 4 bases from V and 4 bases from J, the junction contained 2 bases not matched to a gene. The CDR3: CASSSGTGNQPQHF. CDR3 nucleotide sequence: TGTGCCAGCAGCTCTGGGACAGGGAATCAGCCCCAGCATTTT.

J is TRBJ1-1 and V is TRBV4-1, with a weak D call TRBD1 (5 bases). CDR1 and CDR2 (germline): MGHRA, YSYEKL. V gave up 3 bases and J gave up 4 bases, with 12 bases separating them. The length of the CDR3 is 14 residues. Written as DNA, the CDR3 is TGCGCCAGCAGCCATGAGTGGGGACTCACTGAAGCTTTCTTT. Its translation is CASSHEWGLTEAFF.